Listed here are 29 T cell receptor beta chains from one sample, sequenced in a study of CD8+CD57+ T cells in acquired aplastic anemia. Using genomic DNA as the template, TCR beta VDJ and CDR3 profiling was carried out. Each CDR3 protein gets one entry after TCRdb re-called the reads with MiXCR. The table lists about 130,000 distinct CDR3 sequences, roughly 50% of them singletons. Sample: sorted CD4+, CD8+, or CD8+CD57+ T cells (not recorded which) from PBMCs. The source of these receptors is a human donor in good health, serving as a control.

This clonotype was recorded a few times. With a much larger clone just one base away, this may be a read error. Here the CDR3 DNA reads TGTGCCAGCAACTTAGCGGGACAGCACTATGGCTACACCTTC. As protein: CASNLAGQHYGYTF. This chain uses TRBV7-6 with TRBJ1-2; 7 bases are shared with TRBD1. This CDR3 contains 14 residues. Germline V CDR1 and CDR2: SGHVS, FNYEAQ.

The chain combines TRBV29-1 with TRBJ1-2, with D possibly matching TRBD1 (5 bases). Trimming left V 3 bases short and J 7 bases short, with 15 bases between. CDR1 SQVTM and CDR2 ANQGSEA come from the germline V gene. The CDR3 runs 13 residues. The CDR3 DNA follows: TGCAGCGTTGATAGGGGATCTATACGTGGCTACACCTTC. Encoded protein: CSVDRGSIRGYTF.

V usage is TRBV5-1 and J usage is TRBJ2-1; 7 bases agree with TRBD1. Germline CDR1 and CDR2: SGHRS and YFSETQ. Germline trimming cut 3 bases from V and 5 bases from J; bases unmatched to any gene: 8. CDR3 length: 15 residues. In DNA form, the CDR3 reads TGCGCCAGCAGCTGGAGACAGGGTAATGACAATGAGCAGTTCTTC. This sequence encodes CASSWRQGNDNEQFF. The full variable domain, rest sourced from reference TRBV5-1 and TRBJ2-1, is KAGVTQTPRYLIKTRGQQVTLSCSPISGHRSVSWYQQTPGQGLQFLFEYFSETQRNKGNFPGRFSGRQFSNSRSEMNVSTLELGDSALYLCASSWRQGNDNEQFFGPGTRLTVL.

The chain links TRBV7-9 to TRBJ2-7, with D possibly TRBD1 on 5 matching bases. Between the trimmed V and J ends, which lost 1 base and 5 bases, there was a span of 9 bases. Germline CDR1 is SEHNR and CDR2 is FQNEAQ (reference sequence). The CDR3 loop spans 13 amino acids. CDR3 sequence (DNA): TGTGCCAGCAGCTTAGGTAGGGGAAACGAGCAGTACTTC. Residues: CASSLGRGNEQYF. The full variable domain, in which reference TRBV7-9 and TRBJ2-7 provide the parts outside the CDR3, is DTGVSQNPRHKITKRGQNVTFRCDPISEHNRLYWYRQTLGQGPEFLTYFQNEAQLEKSRLLSDRFSAERPKGSFSTLEIQRTEQGDSAMYLCASSLGRGNEQYFGPGTRLTVT.

Many counts were recorded for this clonotype. The rearrangement joins TRBV9 to TRBJ2-1; no firm D call. Germline CDR1 is SGDLS and CDR2 is YYNGEE. The germline V and J ends were trimmed by 3 bases and 4 bases, with 11 bases remaining between them. This CDR3 region has 14 residues. This CDR3 reads CASSAPRKYNEQFF. CDR3 sequence (DNA): TGTGCCAGCAGCGCTCCCCGAAAGTACAATGAGCAGTTCTTC.

The J gene is TRBJ1-5, the V gene TRBV7-9, with D uncertain. Looked up from germline, CDR1 is SEHNR and CDR2 is FQNEAQ (reference sequence). This CDR3 is built from 14 residues. Trimming took 5 bases from V and 0 from J, leaving 8 bases between them. The CDR3 loop is CASSQKNSNQPQHF. CDR3 bases: TGTGCCAGCAGCCAAAAGAATAGCAATCAGCCCCAGCATTTT.

This clonotype has only a few counts. The rearrangement joins TRBV10-3 to TRBJ2-7; D possibly matches TRBD1 or TRBD2 (5 bases each). Deletions cut 3 bases from V and 3 bases from J, with 24 bases between. Germline V gene sequence: CDR1 ENHRY, CDR2 SYGVKD. The CDR3 runs to 18 residues. The CDR3 loop reads CAISDSSLGVTLGYEQYF. The CDR3 bases are TGTGCCATCAGTGACTCTTCCTTGGGGGTGACCCTAGGCTACGAGCAGTACTTC.

CDR3 loop: CSDGGVQETQYF. The CDR3 nucleotides are TGCAGTGATGGTGGGGTCCAAGAGACCCAGTACTTC. The chain uses TRBV20-1 and TRBJ2-5; D not certain. The V and J ends lost 7 bases and 1 base respectively, with 10 bases between them. The CDR3 consists of 12 residues. Germline V CDR1 and CDR2: DFQATT, SNEGSKA (reference sequence).

The chain is built from TRBV20-1 and TRBJ2-7; TRBD2 matches at 12 bases. The germline CDR1 and CDR2 sequences are DFQATT and SNEGSKA (reference sequence). The CDR3 extends over 14 amino acids. The V and J ends lost 4 bases and 2 bases, in that order; junction bases with no gene match: 3. The chain's CDR3 is CSATLAGGAYEQYF. CDR3 nucleotide sequence: TGCAGTGCTACACTAGCGGGGGGCGCCTACGAGCAGTACTTC.

This clonotype was seen many times. This chain connects TRBV7-3 to TRBJ2-3; D is perhaps TRBD2 (6 bases). Germline CDR1 is SGHTA and CDR2 is FQGTGA. V gave up 0 bases and J gave up 6 bases, with 13 bases separating them. CDR3 length equals 15 residues. The chain's CDR3 is CASSLTGRAGDTQYF. As DNA, the CDR3 is TGTGCCAGCAGCTTAACGGGCAGGGCGGGGGATACGCAGTATTTT.

The V call is TRBV24-1, the J call TRBJ1-1, with D tentatively TRBD1 (5 bases). The CDR3 runs 14 residues. V was clipped by 4 bases and J by 4 bases, with 12 bases between them. From germline, CDR1 is KGHDR and CDR2 SFDVKD. The CDR3 loop reads CATSEGTVATEAFF. CDR3 in DNA: TGTGCCACCAGTGAAGGGACGGTTGCCACTGAAGCTTTCTTT.

The rearrangement uses TRBV29-1 and TRBJ2-5; 7 nucleotides match TRBD2. Trimming removed 6 bases from V and 2 bases from J; junction bases left unmatched: 9. The CDR3 consists of 14 residues. CDR1 is SQVTM, CDR2 ANQGSEA, per germline. The CDR3 nucleotides are TGCAGCGTCGCAACAGCGGGGCCACAAGAGACCCAGTACTTC. It translates to CSVATAGPQETQYF.

The chain employs TRBV7-8 and TRBJ2-7; the D is unclear. With 3 bases removed from V and 0 bases from J, the gap between germline ends came to 3 bases. The CDR3 spans 12 residues. Germline V gene lookup returns CDR1 SGHVS and CDR2 FQNEAQ. In DNA form, the CDR3 reads TGTGCCAGCAGCTTGACCTCCTACGAGCAGTACTTC. Residues: CASSLTSYEQYF.

This clonotype was seen many times. This chain joins TRBV7-2 and TRBJ2-1, with 7 bases identical to TRBD1. The length of the CDR3 is 15 residues. The V gene's germline CDR1 is SGHTA and CDR2 FQGNSA. V gave up 5 bases and J gave up 4 bases; unmatched junction bases: 8. Here the CDR3 DNA reads TGTGCCAGCAGCGCCCGGACAGGTGGTTACAATGAGCAGTTCTTC. The encoded protein is CASSARTGGYNEQFF.

The chain recombines TRBV5-6 with TRBJ2-3; TRBD2 agrees at 8 bases. The CDR3 sequence is 15 residues long. Germline V gene sequence: CDR1 SGHDT, CDR2 YYEEEE. Trimming cost V 2 bases and J 4 bases; bases outside gene matches: 6. The CDR3 sequence: CASSFASGGPDTQYF. As DNA, the CDR3 is TGTGCCAGCAGCTTTGCGTCGGGGGGGCCAGATACGCAGTATTTT. Using reference TRBV5-6 and TRBJ2-3 for the parts outside the CDR3, the full variable domain is DAGVTQSPTHLIKTRGQQVTLRCSPKSGHDTVSWYQQALGQGPQFIFQYYEEEERQRGNFPDRFSGHQFPNYSSELNVNALLLGDSALYLCASSFASGGPDTQYFGPGTRLTVL.

This clonotype was detected ten times or more. J is TRBJ2-1 and V is TRBV5-1, with D maybe TRBD2 (5 bases). Germline V gives CDR1 SGHRS, CDR2 YFSETQ. The CDR3 sequence is 14 residues long. Trimming cost V 3 bases and J 8 bases, with 15 bases left between them. The CDR3 DNA follows: TGCGCCAGCAGCTCCGGCTCCACTAGGGATGAGCAGTTCTTC. Amino acid sequence: CASSSGSTRDEQFF.

The V gene is TRBV7-9, the J gene TRBJ2-7, with D possibly being TRBD2 (7 bases). The CDR3 extends over 10 amino acids. V was pared by 8 bases and J by 9 bases, with 11 bases between. Germline loops: CDR1 SEHNR, CDR2 FQNEAQ (reference sequence). CDR3: CASGGAGQYF. DNA for the CDR3: TGTGCCAGCGGGGGGGCCGGGCAGTACTTC. The entire variable domain, with the rest obtained from reference TRBV7-9 and TRBJ2-7, is as follows: DTGVSQNPRHKITKRGQNVTFRCDPISEHNRLYWYRQTLGQGPEFLTYFQNEAQLEKSRLLSDRFSAERPKGSFSTLEIQRTEQGDSAMYLCASGGAGQYFGPGTRLTVT.

As DNA, the CDR3 is TGCAGCGTTGAAGTGTGGGCGTTCAATGAGCAGTTCTTC. As protein: CSVEVWAFNEQFF. J is TRBJ2-1 and V is TRBV29-1, with unresolved D. The CDR3 has 13 residues. CDR1 and CDR2 (germline): SQVTM, ANQGSEA. With 1 base removed from V and 6 bases from J, the gap between germline ends came to 10 bases.

This clonotype was seen many times. The chain recombines TRBV7-6 with TRBJ1-1; D remains unclear. This CDR3 is built from 13 residues. Trimming removed 5 bases from V and 3 bases from J, with 10 bases in between. Germline lookup yields CDR1 SGHVS and CDR2 FNYEAQ. CDR3 in amino acids: CASSQKLDTEAFF. In DNA, the CDR3 is TGTGCCAGCAGCCAGAAGTTGGACACTGAAGCTTTCTTT.

This clonotype came up a few times. No conserved phenylalanine or tryptophan is present at the end of the CDR3, so a read error is the likely explanation. The chain carries TRBV24-1 and TRBJ2-7, with TRBD1 identical over 8 bases. This CDR3 region has 15 residues. Germline V gene sequence: CDR1 KGHDR, CDR2 SFDVKD. V lost 4 bases to trimming and J lost 1 base; unmatched junction nucleotides: 5. The CDR3 nucleotides are TGTGCCACCAGTGAACCTCGGACAGGGTCCTACGAGCAGTACCTC. Its protein product is CATSEPRTGSYEQYL.

This sequence joins TRBV7-3 and TRBJ2-5; D possibly corresponds to TRBD2 (5 bases). The V gene's germline CDR1 is SGHTA and CDR2 FQGTGA. The CDR3 has 13 residues. V lost 6 bases and J lost 4, with 12 bases in between. The CDR3 coding sequence is TGTGCCAGCAGGGCGGGCGTAGGAGAGACCCAGTACTTC. Protein sequence: CASRAGVGETQYF.

This chain joins TRBV15 and TRBJ2-1; possibly TRBD1 for D (6 bases). Germline V gene data show CDR1 as LNHNV and CDR2 as YYDKDF (reference sequence). The CDR3 length is 16 residues. The ends were cut back, 0 bases at V and 4 bases at J, with 13 bases in the middle. In nucleotides, the CDR3 is TGTGCCACCAGCAGAGATAACAGGGCGCGTTACAATGAGCAGTTCTTC. Residues: CATSRDNRARYNEQFF.

The chain carries TRBV9 and TRBJ2-5; 8 bases line up with TRBD2. J gave up 1 base and V 0 bases, and 8 bases lay outside the gene matches. The V gene's germline CDR1 is SGDLS and CDR2 YYNGEE. The CDR3 runs 17 residues. The DNA for the CDR3 is TGTGCCAGCAGCGTAGGATTGGCGGGGGGACTCCAAGAGACCCAGTACTTC. This translates into CASSVGLAGGLQETQYF.

The rearrangement links TRBV7-9 to TRBJ1-1, with D unclear. Trimming pared 5 bases from V and 5 bases from J, leaving 9 bases between. Germline V lookup: CDR1 SEHNR, CDR2 FQNEAQ (reference sequence). This CDR3 contains 12 residues. The CDR3 nucleotides read TGTGCCAGCAGCCTTAGGTATACTGAAGCTTTCTTT. This sequence encodes CASSLRYTEAFF. The full variable domain, with the rest looked up from reference TRBV7-9 and TRBJ1-1, is DTGVSQNPRHKITKRGQNVTFRCDPISEHNRLYWYRQTLGQGPEFLTYFQNEAQLEKSRLLSDRFSAERPKGSFSTLEIQRTEQGDSAMYLCASSLRYTEAFFGQGTRLTVV.

In its sample, this clonotype was seen many times. This sequence joins TRBV5-1 and TRBJ1-1; the D is unclear. The CDR3 consists of 16 residues. The V end lost 0 bases, the J end lost 9 bases, and 21 bases lay between the germline ends. CDR1 is SGHRS, CDR2 YFSETQ, per germline. This CDR3 is CASSLEPDTGASKAFF. DNA of the CDR3: TGCGCCAGCAGCTTGGAACCAGACACGGGTGCGTCGAAAGCTTTCTTT.

This clonotype has at least ten counts. The chain employs TRBV6-1 and TRBJ1-5; no clear D. Germline CDR1 is MNHNS and CDR2 is SASEGT. Trimming removed 10 bases at V and 4 bases at J, with 14 bases between. The CDR3 sequence is 13 residues long. The CDR3 nucleotides read TGTGCCACACAAAAAAACAAGAATCAGCCCCAGCATTTT. Translating gives CATQKNKNQPQHF.

The gene calls are TRBV10-3 and TRBJ2-5, with 8 nucleotides matching TRBD1. The junction had 13 bases not matched to a gene; V was cut back by 0 bases and J by 4 bases. CDR3 size: 18 residues. Looked up from germline, CDR1 is ENHRY and CDR2 is SYGVKD. DNA for the CDR3: TGTGCCATCAGTGAGTCGGGAACCCGACCTGGACAGGGAGAGACCCAGTACTTC. It encodes CAISESGTRPGQGETQYF.

This clonotype was picked up many times. V gene TRBV12-3 or TRBV12-4 combines with J gene TRBJ1-2; 9 nucleotides match TRBD1. Trimming took 0 bases from V and 7 from J; bases not matched to a gene: 6. The CDR3 extends over 15 amino acids. The CDR3 spells CASSLAGTGQTGYTF. CDR3 sequence (DNA): TGTGCCAGCAGTTTAGCCGGGACAGGGCAAACTGGCTACACCTTC.

This rearrangement joins TRBV28 to TRBJ2-5, with D unresolved. V was shortened by 5 bases and J by 4 bases, with 17 bases between the two germline ends. In germline, CDR1 is MDHEN, CDR2 SYDVKM. This CDR3 spans 15 amino acids. This CDR3 is CASSPNPRRRETQYF. CDR3 bases: TGTGCCAGCAGTCCAAACCCTCGGAGAAGAGAGACCCAGTACTTC.